The table lists the clone carrying this TCR beta chain with a few counts. Germline V gene data show CDR1 as SGHNT and CDR2 as YENEEA. CDR3 length equals 16 residues. J lost 4 bases, V lost 1 base, and 9 bases had no gene match. Diagnosis of hyperthyroidism was new in patients aged 18 to 65, and its duration was under 2 months. Uncontrolled infection, other autoimmune disease, pregnancy or lactation excluded patients. Diagnoses rested on clinical symptoms, serum thyroxine and TRAb, thyroid ultrasound and orbital computed tomography. PBMCs were collected from a 10 ml volume of fresh peripheral blood. This entry is derived from a study of T cells in Graves' hyperthyroidism and ophthalmopathy. RNA transcripts gave rise to amplified TCR beta CDR3 regions. The HTBI primer set drove a first-round RT-PCR of the TCR CDR3. Via MiXCR, TCRdb re-called the multiplex PCR reads, giving one row per CDR3 protein. The sample contains about 840,000 distinct CDR3 sequences, roughly 40% of which appear only once.

V and J are TRBV11-3 and TRBJ2-5; 7 bases are shared with TRBD2. The material sequenced was blood. The sequence derives from a man aged 18 to 35 with Graves' hyperthyroidism. The CDR3 reads CASSLAFVRGRETQYF. The DNA for the CDR3 is TGTGCCAGCAGCTTAGCTTTTGTGCGGGGGAGAGAGACCCAGTACTTC.